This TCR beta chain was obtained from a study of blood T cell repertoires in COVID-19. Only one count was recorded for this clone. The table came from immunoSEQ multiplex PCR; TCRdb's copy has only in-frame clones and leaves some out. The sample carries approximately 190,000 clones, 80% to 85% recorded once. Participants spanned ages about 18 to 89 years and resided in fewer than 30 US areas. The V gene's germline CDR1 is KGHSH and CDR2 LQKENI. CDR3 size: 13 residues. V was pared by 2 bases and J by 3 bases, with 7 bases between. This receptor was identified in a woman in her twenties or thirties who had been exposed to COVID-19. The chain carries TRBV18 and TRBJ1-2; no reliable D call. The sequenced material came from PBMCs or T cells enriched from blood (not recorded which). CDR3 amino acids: CASSPTGYYGYTF. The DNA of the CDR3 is TGTGCCAGCTCACCAACGGGGTACTATGGCTACACCTTC.